This T cell receptor beta chain was profiled in a study of control samples from healthy donors and cancer patients. V gave up 3 bases and J gave up 0 bases; unmatched junction bases: 16. Germline V gene lookup returns CDR1 KGHSH and CDR2 LQKENI. The CDR3 has 20 amino acids. This clone was seen only once. Data came from immunoSEQ multiplex PCR; TCRdb stores just in-frame clones and leaves some out. The sample carries 100,000 to 150,000 clones, roughly 84% recorded once. This TCR was recovered from a man in his forties or fifties in good health. The rearrangement joins TRBV18 to TRBJ2-3, with 9 bases aligning to TRBD2. Sequencing used blood. The CDR3 is CASSPLQRGVIKGSTDTQYF. The DNA of the CDR3 is TGTGCCAGCTCACCTCTCCAGCGGGGGGTGATTAAGGGTAGCACAGATACGCAGTATTTT.